This is a list of T cell receptor beta chains from one sample in a study of T cell repertoires in cytomegalovirus infection. TCRdb re-called the reads through MiXCR, storing one row per CDR3 protein. The data contain about 900,000 distinct CDR3 sequences, under 40% of them singletons. These receptors have no known antigen. The sample here was cultured CD8+ T cells from PBMCs, taken from culture after CMV antigen stimulation. Receptors were obtained from a human donor in good health (CMV status not recorded). Some clones in this sample may be carry-over from other donors' samples. The CDR3 runs from the conserved cysteine through the conserved F or W. A D gene is named only where the DNA matches it firmly. Clone size is shown for a subset of rows, as once, few, many or a class of expanded clone.

cdr3_length	j_call	v_call	d_call	clone_size	cdr3_aa	cdr3_nt
15	TRBJ1-1	TRBV6-6	TRBD1	NA	CASEGTGIRGTEAFF	TGTGCCAGCGAAGGGACAGGGATCCGAGGGACTGAAGCTTTCTTT
15	TRBJ2-1	TRBV6-6	TRBD1	many	CASSYPSDRVNEQFF	TGTGCCAGCAGTTACCCGAGCGACAGGGTCAATGAGCAGTTCTTC
15	TRBJ2-5	TRBV20-1	TRBD2	NA	CSARRLAGYLETQYF	TGCAGTGCTAGGAGGTTAGCGGGGTACCTAGAGACCCAGTACTTC
15	TRBJ2-5	TRBV6-6	NA	NA	CASRGLGRHQETQYF	TGTGCCAGCAGGGGACTGGGACGGCACCAAGAGACCCAGTACTTC
17	TRBJ1-3	TRBV4-1	NA	once	CASSQEQAVGPGNTIYF	TGCGCCAGCAGCCAAGAACAGGCGGTAGGGCCTGGAAACACCATATATTTT
14	TRBJ2-2	TRBV7-8	TRBD2	NA	CASSPWGGTGELFF	TGTGCCAGCAGCCCCTGGGGGGGCACCGGGGAGCTGTTTTTT
14	TRBJ1-1	TRBV12-3/TRBV12-4	NA	few	CASSLRGINTEAFF	TGTGCCAGCAGTTTGAGGGGGATTAACACTGAAGCTTTCTTT
14	TRBJ1-2	TRBV7-6	NA	few	CASSGGGLGYGYTF	TGTGCCAGCAGCGGCGGAGGGTTGGGCTATGGCTACACCTTC
14	TRBJ2-1	TRBV4-1	NA	NA	CASSHPGAVNEQFF	TGCGCCAGCAGCCACCCGGGAGCGGTCAATGAGCAGTTCTTC
13	TRBJ1-5	TRBV6-1	NA	few	CASSESMGLPQHF	TGTGCCAGCAGTGAAAGTATGGGTCTGCCCCAGCATTTT
14	TRBJ1-1	TRBV12-3/TRBV12-4	NA	NA	CASSIQTLGTEAFF	TGTGCCAGCAGTATCCAGACCCTGGGGACTGAAGCTTTCTTT
16	TRBJ1-2	TRBV6-1	NA	few	CASSEAPWSGLYGYTF	TGTGCCAGCAGTGAAGCACCTTGGTCAGGCCTCTATGGCTACACCTTC
17	TRBJ2-3	TRBV4-1	TRBD1	NA	CASSQDLGSSGGHTQYF	TGTGCCAGCAGCCAAGATTTGGGGTCGTCAGGGGGACATACGCAGTATTTT
17	TRBJ2-2	TRBV7-6	TRBD1	few	CASSLEVQGLSTGELFF	TGTGCCAGCAGCTTAGAGGTACAGGGGCTGAGCACCGGGGAGCTGTTTTTT
15	TRBJ2-7	TRBV12-3/TRBV12-4	NA	few	CASSSSQKPPYEQYF	NA
15	TRBJ1-5	TRBV7-2	NA	many	CASSFRGGDNQPQHF	TGTGCCAGCAGCTTCAGGGGAGGGGACAATCAGCCCCAGCATTTT
20	TRBJ2-1	TRBV6-5	TRBD2	few	CASSYGSLAGADTTYNEQFF	TGTGCCAGCAGTTACGGATCACTAGCGGGGGCCGATACAACCTACAATGAGCAGTTCTTC
16	TRBJ2-1	TRBV7-9	TRBD1	few	CASSAPTGGPYNEQFF	TGTGCCAGCAGCGCGCCCACAGGGGGCCCCTACAATGAGCAGTTCTTC
13	TRBJ2-4	TRBV6-6	TRBD1	few	CASAGTGLGEQYF	TGTGCCAGCGCCGGGACAGGGTTAGGGGAACAGTACTTC
17	TRBJ2-1	TRBV10-3	NA	few	CAISETGLDKSYNEQFF	TGTGCCATCAGTGAGACAGGGTTAGATAAGTCCTACAATGAGCAGTTCTTC
20	TRBJ2-3	TRBV27	TRBD2	NA	CASSPLSVAGAVLSTDTQYF	TGTGCCAGCAGTCCCCTATCGGTAGCGGGGGCCGTACTAAGCACAGATACGCAGTATTTT
16	TRBJ1-1	TRBV5-1	NA	NA	CASSFQTTASNTEAFF	TGCGCCAGCAGCTTTCAAACGACAGCATCAAACACTGAAGCTTTCTTT
16	TRBJ1-6	TRBV4-3	NA	NA	CASSQDSSSYNSPLHF	TGCGCCAGCAGCCAAGATAGTTCCTCCTATAATTCACCCCTCCACTTT
11	TRBJ2-5	TRBV12-5	NA	NA	CASGLDETQYF	TGTGCTAGTGGTTTGGATGAGACCCAGTACTTC
15	TRBJ1-1	TRBV4-1	TRBD1	NA	CASSEGDRGNTEAFF	TGCGCCAGCAGCGAAGGAGACAGGGGGAACACTGAAGCTTTCTTT
16	TRBJ2-5	TRBV6-2/TRBV6-3	TRBD2	NA	CASSGGLAGFGETQYF	TGTGCCAGCAGTGGGGGACTAGCGGGGTTCGGGGAGACCCAGTACTTC
18	TRBJ2-3	TRBV6-2/TRBV6-3	NA	few	CASSSPSKGGSGGDTQYF	TGTGCCAGCAGTTCTCCTTCTAAGGGGGGGTCAGGTGGAGATACGCAGTATTTT
14	TRBJ1-2	TRBV7-6	NA	NA	CASSPPEVGPGYTF	TGTGCCAGCAGCCCCCCGGAGGTAGGGCCTGGCTACACCTTC
13	TRBJ2-2	TRBV7-6	NA	NA	CASSPLVTGELFF	TGTGCCAGCAGCCCTCTGGTCACCGGGGAGCTGTTTTTT
17	TRBJ1-4	TRBV4-1	NA	NA	CASSQDITVTRVEKLFF	TGCGCCAGCAGCCAAGATATAACCGTCACCCGGGTTGAAAAACTGTTTTTT
16	TRBJ2-2	TRBV5-6	TRBD2	NA	CASSPWAGGNTGELFF	TGTGCCAGCAGCCCGTGGGCGGGGGGAAACACCGGGGAGCTGTTTTTT
15	TRBJ2-3	TRBV7-3	NA	many	CASSLYGAWTDTQYF	TGTGCCAGCAGCTTATACGGGGCATGGACAGATACGCAGTATTTT
21	TRBJ2-3	TRBV14	TRBD2	NA	CASSPQRASGRHPTGSDTQYF	TGTGCCAGCAGCCCCCAAAGGGCTAGCGGGAGACATCCCACCGGCTCAGATACGCAGTATTTT
17	TRBJ2-3	TRBV7-6	NA	many	CASSRPRWGTEPDTQYF	TGTGCCAGCAGCCGCCCCCGGTGGGGGACCGAACCAGATACGCAGTATTTT
15	TRBJ1-5	TRBV28	NA	NA	CASSHRSGRIQPQHF	TGTGCCAGCAGTCACCGGAGTGGTCGCATTCAGCCCCAGCATTTT
16	TRBJ2-2	TRBV7-6	TRBD1	many	CASSLAEDRGTGELFF	TGTGCCAGCAGCTTAGCGGAGGACAGGGGCACCGGGGAGCTGTTTTTT
12	TRBJ2-1	TRBV18	NA	many	CASHLGGGEQFF	TGTGCCAGCCATCTAGGGGGAGGTGAGCAGTTCTTC